The 8 T cell receptor beta chains below come from one sample, sequenced in a study of breast tumors, draining lymph nodes, adjacent tissues. Axillary draining lymph nodes of breast cancer patients supplied the node samples. TCRdb processed the multiplex PCR reads anew with MiXCR; each CDR3 protein has one entry. The table includes approximately 140,000 distinct CDR3 sequences, less than 35% detected once. Sequencing used axillary lymph node tissue. All receptors come from a female donor with breast cancer. Some clones in this sample may be carry-over from other donors' samples.

V and J are TRBV20-1 and TRBJ2-7; TRBD2 agrees at 16 bases. The CDR3 runs 16 residues. Germline-derived CDR1 and CDR2 are DFQATT and SNEGSKA (reference sequence). V shed 6 bases, J shed 1 base, and the junction held 6 bases outside the gene matches. The CDR3 spells CSAKGGLAGGSYEQYF. CDR3 nucleotide sequence: TGCAGTGCAAAGGGGGGACTAGCGGGGGGGTCCTACGAGCAGTACTTC.

At least ten counts were recorded for this clonotype. The chain is built from TRBV4-3 and TRBJ1-2; 8 bases map to TRBD1. Germline-derived CDR1 and CDR2 are LGHNA and YSLEER. This CDR3 is built from 15 residues. The V and J ends lost 1 base and 7 bases, in that order; junction bases with no gene match: 8. CDR3 nucleotides: TGCGCCAGCAGCCAAGGACAGGGGATTTCGGTTGGCTACACCTTC. Protein sequence: CASSQGQGISVGYTF.

As for this clonotype: The missing conserved phenylalanine or tryptophan at the end of this CDR3 makes a read error likely. The chain recombines TRBV7-3 with TRBJ1-1; D may be TRBD1 (6 bases). Germline loops: CDR1 SGHTA, CDR2 FQGTGA. There are 14 residues in the CDR3. Between the trimmed V and J ends, which lost 3 bases and 4 bases, there was a span of 12 bases. The CDR3 loop reads CASSLQTGGTEAFC. CDR3 in DNA: TGTGCCAGCAGCTTGCAGACAGGTGGCACTGAAGCTTTCTGT.

This clonotype was observed many times. The chain employs TRBV7-9 and TRBJ1-6; no reliable D call. The CDR3 contains 15 residues. The ends were cut back, 7 bases at V and 7 bases at J, with 17 bases in the middle. The germline gives CDR1 SEHNR, CDR2 FQNEAQ (reference sequence). CDR3 bases: TGTGCCAGCACCCCCCGGAACTTCGGGAATTCACCCCTCCACTTT. As protein: CASTPRNFGNSPLHF. Based on the CDR3 plus reference TRBV7-9 and TRBJ1-6, the full variable domain is DTGVSQNPRHKITKRGQNVTFRCDPISEHNRLYWYRQTLGQGPEFLTYFQNEAQLEKSRLLSDRFSAERPKGSFSTLEIQRTEQGDSAMYLCASTPRNFGNSPLHFGNGTRLTVT.

This clonotype was counted many times. A much more abundant neighbour one base away suggests this may be a read error. V and J are TRBV7-2 and TRBJ2-5, with D perhaps matching TRBD1 or TRBD2 (6 bases each). CDR1 SGHTA and CDR2 FQGNSA come from the germline V gene. There are 15 residues in the CDR3. The CDR3 DNA follows: TGTGCCAGCAGCTTCAACGGGGGCGGGCAAGAGACCCAGCACTTC. It is translated as CASSFNGGGQETQHF.

This clonotype was counted at least ten times. V is TRBV10-3 and J is TRBJ1-4, with 8 bases lining up with TRBD1. Germline CDR1 reads ENHRY; CDR2 reads SYGVKD. Unmatched junction bases numbered 4, after V lost 5 bases and J lost 8 bases. The CDR3 is 13 residues long. The CDR3 DNA is TGTGCCATCAGTTCCGGGACAGGCGAAAAACTGTTTTTT. Protein sequence: CAISSGTGEKLFF.

The genes are TRBV6-2 or TRBV6-3 and TRBJ1-2; perhaps TRBD1 as D (5 bases). CDR1 and CDR2 from the germline V gene are MNHEY and SVGEGT. V was cut by 6 bases and J by 4 bases, with 15 bases left in between. There are 14 residues in the CDR3. CDR3 sequence reads: CASSRVTGIYGYTF. CDR3 nucleotides: TGTGCCAGCAGCCGAGTTACAGGAATCTATGGCTACACCTTC.

This clonotype was observed at least ten times. This sequence joins TRBV14 and TRBJ2-5, with 7 positions matching TRBD2. The CDR3 sequence is 12 residues long. The germline gives CDR1 SGHDN, CDR2 FVKESK. Trimming at V came to 4 bases and at J to 7 bases, leaving 3 bases not matched to a gene. CDR3 protein: CASSRSGGTQYF. The DNA of the CDR3 is TGTGCCAGCAGCCGTTCGGGGGGGACCCAGTACTTC.